The rows below give T cell receptor beta chains drawn from one sample of a study of OX40 agonist ivuxolimab in advanced cancers. The data were produced by immunoSEQ multiplex PCR, yet TCRdb's version contains in-frame clones alone and is incomplete. The sample carries approximately 15,000 clones, roughly 84% recorded once. The source was CD4+ or CD8+ T cells sorted from blood, collected in a trial of the OX40 agonist ivuxolimab. These receptors were collected from an adult with an advanced solid tumor such as melanoma, head and neck, liver or kidney cancer. Each CDR3 is given with its conserved first and last residue. A D gene is named only where the DNA matches it firmly. Only part of the rows carry a size: once, few, many, or a class if the clone is expanded.

clone_size d_call j_call v_call cdr3_nt cdr3_aa
. . TRBJ2-5 TRBV5-1 TGCGCCAGCAGGGGACCGGGAGAACCAATGGAGACCCAGTACTTC CASRGPGEPMETQYF
. TRBD1 TRBJ1-1 TRBV2 TGTGCCAGCAGTGAGGGGACAGGTCGGAACACTGAAGCTTTCTTT CASSEGTGRNTEAFF
. . TRBJ2-1 TRBV14 TGTGCCAGCAGCCAAGCGGCCAGGGCCAATGAGCAGTTCTTC CASSQAARANEQFF
few TRBD2 TRBJ2-3 TRBV6-1 TGTGCCAGCATTAAGGGACTAGCGGGAGCAGATACGCAGTATTTT CASIKGLAGADTQYF
. . TRBJ1-1 TRBV10-1 TGCGCCAGCCCCTGGAACACCGGAGGGACTGAAGCTTTCTTT CASPWNTGGTEAFF
. . TRBJ1-2 TRBV19 TGTGCCAGTACCCCAAGCCAGGGGATCGGCTATGGCTACACCTTC CASTPSQGIGYGYTF
. . TRBJ2-2 TRBV5-6 TGTGCCAGCAGCCCCACGAAACAGAGACGCCCCGCCGGGGAGCTGTTTTTT CASSPTKQRRPAGELFF
. . TRBJ2-7 TRBV11-2 TGTGCCAGCAGCTCAGGGCAGGTAGTATACGAGCAGTACTTC CASSSGQVVYEQYF
. . TRBJ2-7 TRBV2 TGTGCCAGCATCAACAGGGAATCCTACGAGCAGTACTTC CASINRESYEQYF
. . TRBJ2-5 TRBV6-6 TGTGCCAGCAGTTACGGGGCAGCGGCGGAGACCCAGTACTTC CASSYGAAAETQYF
once . TRBJ2-7 TRBV11-3 TGTGCCAGCAGCTTCGGGCTAGCAGCCTACGAGCAGTACTTC CASSFGLAAYEQYF
once . TRBJ1-5 TRBV4-3 TGCGCCAGCAGCCAAGATAGTAGGGGCAATCAGCCCCAGCATTTT CASSQDSRGNQPQHF
. . TRBJ2-6 TRBV7-7 TGTGCCAGCAGCGCAGGGGACGGGGCCAACGTCCTGACTTTC CASSAGDGANVLTF
once . TRBJ1-3 TRBV9 TGTGCCAGCAGCGTAGATCCCGTTCGCTCTGGAAACACCATATATTTT CASSVDPVRSGNTIYF
few . TRBJ1-1 TRBV11-3 TGTGCCAGCAGGAAAGACTTGAACACTGAAGCTTTCTTT CASRKDLNTEAFF
. . TRBJ2-3 TRBV10-3 TGTGCCATCAGTGAGTTCGGTAGGGCTAGCGATTTTACAGATACGCAGTATTTT CAISEFGRASDFTDTQYF
few . TRBJ1-1 TRBV19 TGTGCCAGTAGGGAGGGCGGGTGGAAAGCTTTCTTT CASREGGWKAFF
. TRBD1 TRBJ1-2 TRBV7-9 TGTGCCAGCAGCCCCTGGCCGACAGGGGGATACTATGGCTACACCTTC CASSPWPTGGYYGYTF
. TRBD2 TRBJ2-1 TRBV29-1 TGCAGCGTCCGGACTAGCGGGAGGAGCTCCTACAATGAGCAGTTCTTC CSVRTSGRSSYNEQFF
. . TRBJ2-5 TRBV7-8 TGTGCCAGCAGCTTATCGGACTACCAAGGGACCCAGTACTTC CASSLSDYQGTQYF
. . TRBJ2-7 TRBV6-5 TGTGCCAGCAGCCCCGGGCCTACAGGGTCCGAGCAGTACTTC CASSPGPTGSEQYF
. TRBD2 TRBJ2-4 TRBV4-1 TGCGCCAGCAGCCAAGATCGGGCGGGAGGGCCGGGGAACATTCAGTACTTC CASSQDRAGGPGNIQYF
. . TRBJ2-5 TRBV30 TGTGCCTGGAGTCAAAGTCGTAGACAGAAAGAGACCCAGTACTTC CAWSQSRRQKETQYF
. . TRBJ2-2 TRBV19 TGTGCCAGTATCGGCTCCGGGTTCACCGGGGAGCTGTTTTTT CASIGSGFTGELFF
. . TRBJ2-1 TRBV2 TGTGCCAGCAGTGATTTTGGCGAGCAGTTCTTC CASSDFGEQFF
. . TRBJ1-5 TRBV12-5 TGTGCTAGTGGCCTGGACAGCCCCTATAGCAATCAGCCCCAGCATTTT CASGLDSPYSNQPQHF
once . TRBJ2-7 TRBV28 TGTGCCAGCAGTACTCAACACGGAACCTACGAGCAGTACTTC CASSTQHGTYEQYF
. . TRBJ1-4 TRBV9 TGTGCCAGCAGCGTAGATGGAACAACTAATGAAAAACTGTTTTTT CASSVDGTTNEKLFF
. . TRBJ1-1 TRBV30 TGTGCCTGGGGGGGAAGTGAAGCTTTCTTT CAWGGSEAFF
. . TRBJ2-5 TRBV7-8 TGTGCCAGCAGCTTAGGGACTGGAGAGACCCAGTACTTC CASSLGTGETQYF
. . TRBJ2-7 TRBV11-3 TGTGCCAGCAGCCCTCTCCCAGGACCCTACGAGCAGTACTTC CASSPLPGPYEQYF
. . TRBJ1-2 TRBV29-1 TGCAGCGTTTTCACACTCGATGGCTACACCTTC CSVFTLDGYTF
. . TRBJ2-1 TRBV9 TGTGCCAGCAGCGCCTATCAATGGAATGAGCAGTTCTTC CASSAYQWNEQFF
. . TRBJ1-1 TRBV6-5 TGTGCCAGCAGAAAGGACAAGGCGGACACTGAAGCTTTCTTT CASRKDKADTEAFF
. . TRBJ1-1 TRBV28 TGTGCCAGCAGTCTAGAAGGTAACACTGAAGCTTTCTTT CASSLEGNTEAFF
few . TRBJ2-3 TRBV27 TGTGCCAGCAGTTCCAGGGTCACAGATACGCAGTATTTT CASSSRVTDTQYF
. TRBD1 TRBJ2-7 TRBV11-2 TGTGCCAGCAGCACAGGGACAGCCTACGAGCAGTACTTC CASSTGTAYEQYF
. . TRBJ1-2 TRBV9 TGTGCCAGCAGCGCGAAGAGTAGTGACTTGATCTATGGCTACACCTTC CASSAKSSDLIYGYTF
. TRBD2 TRBJ2-1 TRBV9 TGTGCCAGCAGCGACAGACTAGCGGGAGGGCCGGGTCGATCCTACAATGAGCAGTTCTTC CASSDRLAGGPGRSYNEQFF